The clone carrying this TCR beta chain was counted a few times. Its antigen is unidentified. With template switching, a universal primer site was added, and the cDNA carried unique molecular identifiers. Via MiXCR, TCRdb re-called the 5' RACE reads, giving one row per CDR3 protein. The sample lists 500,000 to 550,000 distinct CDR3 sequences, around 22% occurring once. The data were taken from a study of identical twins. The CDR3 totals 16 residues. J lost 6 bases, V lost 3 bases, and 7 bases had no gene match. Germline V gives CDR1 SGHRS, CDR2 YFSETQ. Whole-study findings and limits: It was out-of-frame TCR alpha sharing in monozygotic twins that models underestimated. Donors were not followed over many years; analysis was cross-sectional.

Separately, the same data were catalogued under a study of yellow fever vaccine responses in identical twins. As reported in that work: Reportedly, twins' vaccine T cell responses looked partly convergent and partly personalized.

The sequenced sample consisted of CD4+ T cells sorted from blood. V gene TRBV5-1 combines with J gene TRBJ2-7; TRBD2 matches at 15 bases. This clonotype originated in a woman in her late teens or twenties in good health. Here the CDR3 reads CASSSGLAGGPSEQYF. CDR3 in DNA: TGCGCCAGCAGCTCCGGACTAGCGGGAGGGCCCAGCGAGCAGTACTTC.